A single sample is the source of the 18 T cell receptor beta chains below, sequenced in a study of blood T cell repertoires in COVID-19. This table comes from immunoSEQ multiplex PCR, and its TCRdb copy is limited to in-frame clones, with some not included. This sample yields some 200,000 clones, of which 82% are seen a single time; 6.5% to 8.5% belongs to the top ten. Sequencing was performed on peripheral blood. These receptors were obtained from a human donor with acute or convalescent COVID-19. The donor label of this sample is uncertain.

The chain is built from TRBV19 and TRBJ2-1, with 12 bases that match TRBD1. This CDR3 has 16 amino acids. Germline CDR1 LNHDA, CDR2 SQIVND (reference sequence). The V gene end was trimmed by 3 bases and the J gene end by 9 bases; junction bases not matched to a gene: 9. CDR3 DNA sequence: TGTGCCAGTAGTATTTTGGTTGGGACAGGGGGCAGTGAGCAGTTCTTC. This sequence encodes CASSILVGTGGSEQFF.

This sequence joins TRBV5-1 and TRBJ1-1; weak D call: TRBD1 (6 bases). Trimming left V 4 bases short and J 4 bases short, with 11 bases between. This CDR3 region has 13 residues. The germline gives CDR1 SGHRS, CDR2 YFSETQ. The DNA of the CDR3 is TGCGCCAGCAGCCCCGTGGGGGCCACTGAAGCTTTCTTT. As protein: CASSPVGATEAFF.

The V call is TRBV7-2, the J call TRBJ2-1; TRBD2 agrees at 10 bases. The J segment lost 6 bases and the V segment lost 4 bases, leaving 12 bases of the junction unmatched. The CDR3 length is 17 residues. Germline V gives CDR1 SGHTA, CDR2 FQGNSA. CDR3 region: CASSSSFSGRFSNEQFF. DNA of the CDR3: TGTGCCAGCAGCTCGAGCTTTAGCGGGAGGTTTTCCAATGAGCAGTTCTTC.

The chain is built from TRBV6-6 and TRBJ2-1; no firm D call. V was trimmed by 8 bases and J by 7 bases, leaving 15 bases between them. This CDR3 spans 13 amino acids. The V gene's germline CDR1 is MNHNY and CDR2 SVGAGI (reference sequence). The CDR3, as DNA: TGTGCCAGCGTCCGGTCGTCAGGAAATGAGCAGTTCTTC. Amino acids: CASVRSSGNEQFF.

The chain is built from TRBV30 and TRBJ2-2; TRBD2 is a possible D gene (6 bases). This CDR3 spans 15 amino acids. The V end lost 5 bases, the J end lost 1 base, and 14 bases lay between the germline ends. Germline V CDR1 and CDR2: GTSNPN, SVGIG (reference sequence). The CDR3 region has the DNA TGTGCCTGGGCCTTAGCGGCCGGGAACACCGGGGAGCTGTTTTTT. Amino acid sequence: CAWALAAGNTGELFF.

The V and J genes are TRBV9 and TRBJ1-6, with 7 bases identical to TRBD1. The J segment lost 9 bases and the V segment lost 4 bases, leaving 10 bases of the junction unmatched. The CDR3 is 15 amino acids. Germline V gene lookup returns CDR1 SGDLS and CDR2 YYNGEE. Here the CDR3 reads CASSTSGTEASPLHF. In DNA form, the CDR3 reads TGTGCCAGCAGCACCAGTGGGACAGAAGCTTCACCCCTCCACTTT.

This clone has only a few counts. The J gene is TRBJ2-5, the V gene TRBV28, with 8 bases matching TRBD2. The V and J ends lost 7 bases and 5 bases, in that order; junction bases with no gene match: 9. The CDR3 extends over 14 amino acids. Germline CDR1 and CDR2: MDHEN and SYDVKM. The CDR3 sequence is CASIPVRGGETQYF. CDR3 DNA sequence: TGTGCCAGCATTCCCGTTCGGGGGGGGGAGACCCAGTACTTC.

The CDR3 loop is CASTPGTFVDEQYF. CDR3 sequence (DNA): TGTGCCAGCACCCCCGGGACTTTTGTAGACGAGCAGTACTTC. The chain joins TRBV6-5 to TRBJ2-7, with D tentatively TRBD2 (6 bases). V shed 7 bases and J shed 5 bases, with 18 bases lying between them. CDR1 is MNHEY, CDR2 SVGAGI, per germline. The CDR3 contains 14 residues.

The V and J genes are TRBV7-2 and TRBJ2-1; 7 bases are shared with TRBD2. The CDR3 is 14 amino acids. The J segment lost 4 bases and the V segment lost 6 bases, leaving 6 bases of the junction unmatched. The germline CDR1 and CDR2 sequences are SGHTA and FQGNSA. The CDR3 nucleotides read TGTGCCAGCAGGGGCCGAGCGGGATACAATGAGCAGTTCTTC. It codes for CASRGRAGYNEQFF. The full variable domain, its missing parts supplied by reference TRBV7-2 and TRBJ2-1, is GAGVSQSPSNKVTEKGKDVELRCDPISGHTALYWYRQSLGQGLEFLIYFQGNSAPDKSGLPSDRFSAERTGGSVSTLTIQRTQQEDSAVYLCASRGRAGYNEQFFGPGTRLTVL.

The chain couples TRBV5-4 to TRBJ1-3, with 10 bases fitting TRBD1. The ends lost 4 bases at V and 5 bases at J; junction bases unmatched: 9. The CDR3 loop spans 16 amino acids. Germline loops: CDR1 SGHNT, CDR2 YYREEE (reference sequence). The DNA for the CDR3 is TGTGCCAGCAGCGCCGGACAGGGGGGTAGTCGAAACACCATATATTTT. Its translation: CASSAGQGGSRNTIYF.

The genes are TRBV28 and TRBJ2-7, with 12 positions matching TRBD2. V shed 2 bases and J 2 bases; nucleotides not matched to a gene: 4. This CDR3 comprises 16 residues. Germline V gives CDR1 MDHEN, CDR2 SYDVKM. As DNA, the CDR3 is TGTGCCAGCAGTTTAGGGCTAGCGGGAGGGCCCTACGAGCAGTACTTC. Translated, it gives CASSLGLAGGPYEQYF.

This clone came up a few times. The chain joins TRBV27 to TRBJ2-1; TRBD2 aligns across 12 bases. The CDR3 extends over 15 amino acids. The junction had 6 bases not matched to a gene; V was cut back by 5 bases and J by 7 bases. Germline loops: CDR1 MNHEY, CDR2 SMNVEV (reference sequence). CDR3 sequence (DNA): TGTGCCAGCAGTCTCCTAGCGGGAGGGTGGAATGAGCAGTTCTTC. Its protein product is CASSLLAGGWNEQFF.

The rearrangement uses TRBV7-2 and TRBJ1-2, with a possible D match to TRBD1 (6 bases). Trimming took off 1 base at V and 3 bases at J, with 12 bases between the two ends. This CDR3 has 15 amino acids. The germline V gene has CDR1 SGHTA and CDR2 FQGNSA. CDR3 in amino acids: CASSLDRQGYYGYTF. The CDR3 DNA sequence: TGTGCCAGCAGCTTAGATCGGCAGGGGTACTATGGCTACACCTTC.

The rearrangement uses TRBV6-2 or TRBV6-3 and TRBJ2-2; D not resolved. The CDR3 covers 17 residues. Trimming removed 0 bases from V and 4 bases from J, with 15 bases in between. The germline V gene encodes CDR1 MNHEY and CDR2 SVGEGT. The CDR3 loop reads CASSYSNQALGTGELFF. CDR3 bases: TGTGCCAGCAGTTACTCGAATCAGGCCCTGGGCACCGGGGAGCTGTTTTTT.

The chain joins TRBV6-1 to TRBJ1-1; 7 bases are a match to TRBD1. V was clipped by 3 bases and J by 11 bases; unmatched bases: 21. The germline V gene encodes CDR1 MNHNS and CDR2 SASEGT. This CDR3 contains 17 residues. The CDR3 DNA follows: TGTGCCAGCAGTGAGCGGGGGGGCGGGACAGCCCGGTCCCCGGCTTTCTTT. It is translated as CASSERGGGTARSPAFF.

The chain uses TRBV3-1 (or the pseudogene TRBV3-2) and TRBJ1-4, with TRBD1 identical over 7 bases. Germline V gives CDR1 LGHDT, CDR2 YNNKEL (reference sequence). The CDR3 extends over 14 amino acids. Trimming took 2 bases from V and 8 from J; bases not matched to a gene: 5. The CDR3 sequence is CASSQQGGMEKLFF. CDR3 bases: TGTGCCAGCAGCCAACAGGGGGGAATGGAAAAACTGTTTTTT.

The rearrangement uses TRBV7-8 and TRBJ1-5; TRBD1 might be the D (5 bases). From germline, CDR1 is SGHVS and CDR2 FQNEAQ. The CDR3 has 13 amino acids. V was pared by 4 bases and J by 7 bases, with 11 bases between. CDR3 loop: CASSSERGQPQHF. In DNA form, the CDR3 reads TGTGCCAGCAGCTCCGAAAGGGGACAGCCCCAGCATTTT.

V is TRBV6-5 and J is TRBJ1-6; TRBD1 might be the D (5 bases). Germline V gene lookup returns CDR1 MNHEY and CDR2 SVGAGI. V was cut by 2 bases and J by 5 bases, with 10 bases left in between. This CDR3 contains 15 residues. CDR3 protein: CASSYDRPNNSPLHF. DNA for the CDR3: TGTGCCAGCAGTTACGACAGACCCAATAATTCACCCCTCCACTTT.